This T cell receptor beta chain came from a study of T cell repertoires in cytomegalovirus infection. Study-wide background: A matching HLA type, together with CMV infection, was signaled by public TCR beta signatures. Findings and caveats of the study: Adding up the frequency of public TCR beta families identified people who carried CMV plus the relevant HLA. CMV-specific HLA-C-restricted TCR beta clonotypes dominated the ex vivo response.

Comment on this clonotype: Its antigen is currently unknown.

TCRdb reprocessed the reads with MiXCR, giving one entry per CDR3 protein. This sample has over 450,000 distinct CDR3 sequences, with 11% found just once. CDR1 and CDR2 from the germline V gene are MGHRA and YSYEKL. V lost 4 bases and J lost 4; bases outside the gene matches: 9. The CDR3 totals 16 residues. This TCR came from a human donor in good health (CMV status not recorded). Some clones in this sample may be carry-over from other donors' samples. The J gene is TRBJ2-5, the V gene TRBV4-1; TRBD2 agrees at 10 bases. The sample comprised PBMCs. The CDR3 nucleotides read TGCGCCAGCAGCCTTACGAGCGGGGGGGCATCAGAGACCCAGTACTTC. It specifies CASSLTSGGASETQYF.